These 19 T cell receptor beta chains were sequenced from one sample in a study of cytomegalovirus exposure and HLA in healthy donors. PCR employed 60 Vbeta and 13 Jbeta primers. Method: immunoSEQ multiplex PCR; TCRdb's copy keeps in-frame clones and lacks some. The sample has approximately 87,000 clones, almost 85% seen once. Sequencing was carried out using PBMCs. These receptors were taken from a woman aged 18-29 years in good health and CMV-seropositive.

This chain connects TRBV2 to TRBJ2-7; no clear D. Trimming took off 3 bases at V and 4 bases at J, with 4 bases between the two ends. CDR3 size: 11 residues. Germline CDR1 and CDR2: SNHLY and FYNNEI. CDR3 nucleotide sequence: TGTGCCAGCAGTGACGGGTACGAGCAGTACTTC. As protein: CASSDGYEQYF.

To note about this clone: One end of the junction does not line up with germline, which may come from a read error. The chain uses TRBV5-1 and TRBJ2-2; 10 nucleotides line up with TRBD2. Germline-derived CDR1 and CDR2 are SGHRS and YFSETQ. The CDR3 runs to 17 residues. This CDR3 reads CDSSFVLAGAVGGELFF. CDR3 DNA: TGCGACAGCAGCTTTGTCCTAGCGGGGGCCGTCGGCGGGGAGCTGTTTTTT. Filled out from reference TRBV5-1 and TRBJ2-2, the complete variable domain reads KAGVTQTPRYLIKTRGQQVTLSCSPISGHRSVSWYQQTPGQGLQFLFEYFSETQRNKGNFPGRFSGRQFSNSRSEMNVSTLELGDSALYLCDSSFVLAGAVGGELFFGEGSRLTVL.

This chain connects TRBV10-2 to TRBJ1-1; no clear D. Germline values: CDR1 WSHSY, CDR2 SAAADI. The CDR3 sequence is 12 residues long. Deletions cut 3 bases from V and 2 bases from J, with 4 bases between. CDR3 loop: CASSDPNTEAFF. As DNA, the CDR3 is TGCGCCAGCAGTGACCCAAACACTGAAGCTTTCTTT.

The V and J genes are TRBV11-2 and TRBJ1-5; D unclear. The CDR3 length is 13 residues. CDR1 is SGHAT, CDR2 FQNNGV, per germline. V was cut by 2 bases and J by 5 bases, with 7 bases left in between. CDR3 protein: CASSLFGDQPQHF. DNA of the CDR3: TGTGCCAGCAGCTTATTTGGAGATCAGCCCCAGCATTTT.

The rearrangement links TRBV6-4 to TRBJ2-7, with D possibly TRBD2 on 5 matching bases. The ends were cut back, 8 bases at V and 6 bases at J, with 20 bases in the middle. This CDR3 has 14 residues. Germline CDR1 is MRHNA and CDR2 is SNTAGT. DNA of the CDR3: TGTGCCAGCCCCGTCGGGCGGGCGATTTGCGAGCAGTACTTC. This codes for CASPVGRAICEQYF.

CDR3 in amino acids: CASSIGQGSSYEQYF. For the CDR3, the DNA is TGTGCCAGTAGTATAGGACAAGGAAGCTCCTACGAGCAGTACTTC. The chain links TRBV19 to TRBJ2-7, with D hard to call. This CDR3 is 15 amino acids long. CDR1 is LNHDA, CDR2 SQIVND, per germline (reference sequence). The ends were cut back, 1 base at V and 0 bases at J, with 10 bases in the middle.

About this clone: One end of the junction fails to match germline, which may point to a read error. The chain couples TRBV6-1 to TRBJ1-4; maybe TRBD1 (5 bases). Germline V gene sequence: CDR1 MNHNS, CDR2 SASEGT. The CDR3 runs to 16 residues. Here the CDR3 reads CASSEASWTLNEKLFF. CDR3 coding DNA: TGTGCCAGCAGCGAAGCGTCATGGACACTTAATGAAAAACTGTTTTTT.

The V call is TRBV6-1, the J call TRBJ2-7, with D maybe TRBD2 (5 bases). Germline V gene sequence: CDR1 MNHNS, CDR2 SASEGT. Trimming took 7 bases from V and 3 from J, leaving 16 bases between them. This CDR3 has 14 amino acids. Here the CDR3 DNA reads TGTGCCAGCACCCCCGCGCCGGGGTTCTACGAGCAGTACTTC. Translated: CASTPAPGFYEQYF.

In regard to this clone: This may come from a read error, since a much larger clone is one base off. J is TRBJ1-1 and V is TRBV7-3; no definite D call. The germline V and J ends were trimmed by 5 bases and 0 bases, with 7 bases remaining between them. Germline CDR1 SGHTA, CDR2 FQGTGA. This CDR3 contains 13 residues. For the CDR3, the DNA is TGTGCCAGCAGCCCCTACGTGAACACTGAAGCTTTCTTT. As protein: CASSPYVNTEAFF.

The chain uses TRBV5-6 and TRBJ1-1; 7 nucleotides match TRBD1. There are 14 residues in the CDR3. Germline CDR1 and CDR2: SGHDT and YYEEEE. J lost 0 bases, V lost 4 bases, and 3 bases had no gene match. The CDR3 region has the DNA TGTGCCAGCAGCCCAGGACAGGTGAACACTGAAGCTTTCTTT. Translation: CASSPGQVNTEAFF.

The chain combines TRBV6-1 with TRBJ2-7, with 9 bases matching TRBD2. V was clipped by 0 bases and J by 5 bases; unmatched bases: 14. Germline V gives CDR1 MNHNS, CDR2 SASEGT. This CDR3 spans 18 amino acids. The DNA for the CDR3 is TGTGCCAGCAGTGAAGCTCTTGGCGTGGGCGGGAGGGCCCACGAGCAGTACTTC. The encoded protein is CASSEALGVGGRAHEQYF.

The count of this clone is one. The chain couples TRBV7-2 to TRBJ2-7, with TRBD2 identical over 7 bases. The V gene's germline CDR1 is SGHTA and CDR2 FQGNSA. After removal of 2 bases from V and 2 bases from J, the junction contained 0 bases not matched to a gene. CDR3 length: 13 amino acids. The CDR3 reads CASSLSGTYEQYF. The CDR3 coding sequence is TGTGCCAGCAGCTTAAGCGGGACCTACGAGCAGTACTTC. Drawing the rest from reference TRBV7-2 and TRBJ2-7, the complete variable domain is GAGVSQSPSNKVTEKGKDVELRCDPISGHTALYWYRQSLGQGLEFLIYFQGNSAPDKSGLPSDRFSAERTGGSVSTLTIQRTQQEDSAVYLCASSLSGTYEQYFGPGTRLTVT.

The chain employs TRBV4-1 and TRBJ2-3, with TRBD2 identical over 16 bases. Germline-derived CDR1 and CDR2 are MGHRA and YSYEKL. With 4 bases clipped from V and 6 bases from J, the junction kept 13 bases outside the gene matches. CDR3 length: 19 residues. CDR3 bases: TGCGCCAGCAGCCGTCACACCGGGACTAGCGGGGGGGCCGCTGATACGCAGTATTTT. Translated: CASSRHTGTSGGAADTQYF.

This clone turned up a few times. V gene TRBV19 combines with J gene TRBJ2-5; D call uncertain. The V end lost 5 bases, the J end lost 2 bases, and 9 bases lay between the germline ends. The V gene's germline CDR1 is LNHDA and CDR2 SQIVND (reference sequence). This CDR3 spans 13 amino acids. The chain's CDR3 is CASSWAGQETQYF. In nucleotides, the CDR3 is TGTGCCAGTAGTTGGGCAGGACAAGAGACCCAGTACTTC. The full variable domain, its missing parts supplied by reference TRBV19 and TRBJ2-5, is DGGITQSPKYLFRKEGQNVTLSCEQNLNHDAMYWYRQDPGQGLRLIYYSQIVNDFQKGDIAEGYSVSREKKESFPLTVTSAQKNPTAFYLCASSWAGQETQYFGPGTRLLVL.

V usage is TRBV30 and J usage is TRBJ1-5; D ambiguous. This CDR3 has 12 amino acids. V was pared by 3 bases and J by 2 bases, with 5 bases between. Looked up from germline, CDR1 is GTSNPN and CDR2 is SVGIG (reference sequence). For the CDR3, the DNA is TGTGCCTGGAGCAGTGGCAATCAGCCCCAGCATTTT. This translates into CAWSSGNQPQHF.

This chain links TRBV4-2 with TRBJ2-4; no firm D call. The CDR3 contains 15 residues. V was pared by 0 bases and J by 10 bases, with 16 bases between. CDR1 is LGHNA, CDR2 YNFKEQ, per germline. The CDR3: CASSQDELSIRIQYF. The CDR3 coding sequence is TGTGCCAGCAGCCAAGATGAGTTGTCGATAAGAATTCAGTACTTC.

The chain employs TRBV5-1 and TRBJ2-2, with 8 bases aligning to TRBD2. The V gene's germline CDR1 is SGHRS and CDR2 YFSETQ. The CDR3 sequence is 17 residues long. Trimming at V came to 3 bases and at J to 1 base, leaving 8 bases not matched to a gene. The CDR3 protein is CASSSIPGLENTGELFF. The CDR3 coding sequence is TGCGCCAGCAGCTCTATACCGGGACTAGAGAACACCGGGGAGCTGTTTTTT.

V gene TRBV30 combines with J gene TRBJ2-7; 7 bases are a match to TRBD2. The junction had 8 bases not matched to a gene; V was cut back by 4 bases and J by 2 bases. This CDR3 comprises 14 residues. Germline-derived CDR1 and CDR2 are GTSNPN and SVGIG (reference sequence). The CDR3 DNA reads as TGTGCCTGGATACCCCAGCGGGGAACCTACGAGCAGTACTTC. This translates into CAWIPQRGTYEQYF. Looking up the rest from reference TRBV30 and TRBJ2-7 gives the full variable domain: SQTIHQWPATLVQPVGSPLSLECTVEGTSNPNLYWYRQAAGRGLQLLFYSVGIGQISSEVPQNLSASRPQDRQFILSSKKLLLSDSGFYLCAWIPQRGTYEQYFGPGTRLTVT.

This chain uses TRBV5-6 with TRBJ1-1, with D perhaps matching TRBD1 (5 bases). This CDR3 is 14 amino acids long. With 2 bases removed from V and 1 base from J, the gap between germline ends came to 9 bases. Looked up from germline, CDR1 is SGHDT and CDR2 is YYEEEE. CDR3 in amino acids: CASSLRQTNTEAFF. Here the CDR3 DNA reads TGTGCCAGCAGCTTAAGACAGACGAACACTGAAGCTTTCTTT.